The 23 T cell receptor beta chains given below trace back to one sample, sequenced in a study of post-analysis software for immune sequencing data. General study findings and limits: When patients were compared with controls, about five TRBV segments were more frequent, TRBV5-6, TRBV5-1 and TRBV20-1 among them.

Included in the TCR beta cDNA libraries were unique molecular identifiers. TCRdb re-called the PCR reads through MiXCR, storing one row per CDR3 protein. The profile shows about 400,000 distinct CDR3 sequences, around 33% of them singletons. No antigens are known for them. Sequencing was done on a sample of blood. The receptors stem from a girl between 5 and 17 years old with multiple sclerosis.

The rearrangement uses TRBV7-3 and TRBJ2-3; the D is unclear. The germline V gene encodes CDR1 SGHTA and CDR2 FQGTGA. The CDR3 is 15 amino acids. Trimming left V 2 bases short and J 1 base short, with 10 bases between. CDR3 nucleotide sequence: TGTGCCAGCAGCTTACACACAGCTCGCACAGATACGCAGTATTTT. It encodes CASSLHTARTDTQYF.

This clonotype was seen more than once but under ten times. Mismatch with germline at one junction end may stem from a read error. The chain is built from TRBV7-7 and TRBJ2-3; D is possibly TRBD1 or TRBD2 (5 bases each). This CDR3 contains 15 residues. Germline V CDR1 and CDR2: SSHAT, FNYEAQ (reference sequence). CDR3 region: CASSPGGGRADTQYF. CDR3 sequence (DNA): TGTGCTAGCAGTCCCGGTGGGGGTCGCGCAGATACGCAGTATTTT. The full variable domain, rest sourced from reference TRBV7-7 and TRBJ2-3, is GAGVSQSPRYKVTKRGQDVTLRCDPISSHATLYWYQQALGQGPEFLTYFNYEAQPDKSGLPSDRFSAERPEGSISTLTIQRTEQRDSAMYRCASSPGGGRADTQYFGPGTRLTVL.

The CDR3 bases are TGCAGCGTTGTGGGACGGGTATCAGACAATGAGCAGTTCTTC. It codes for CSVVGRVSDNEQFF. V and J are TRBV29-1 and TRBJ2-1; D is tentatively TRBD1 or TRBD2 (5 bases each). Germline V CDR1 and CDR2: SQVTM, ANQGSEA. The CDR3 totals 14 residues. Trimming shortened V by 4 bases and J by 5 bases, and 15 bases separated the two germline ends.

J is TRBJ1-2 and V is TRBV27; 10 positions agree with TRBD1. J was trimmed by 7 bases and V by 2 bases; bases with no gene match: 4. The CDR3 has 14 amino acids. Per germline, CDR1 MNHEY and CDR2 SMNVEV (reference sequence). Here the CDR3 DNA reads TGTGCCAGCAGTTTAGTTTGGGACAGGGGTGGCTACACCTTC. Encoded protein: CASSLVWDRGGYTF.

V and J are TRBV29-1 and TRBJ2-1; D is perhaps TRBD2 (6 bases). CDR1 is SQVTM, CDR2 ANQGSEA, per germline. The CDR3 runs 12 residues. Trimming pared 7 bases from V and 10 bases from J, leaving 17 bases between. CDR3: CSAGLQLGEQFF. The CDR3 DNA is TGCAGCGCGGGACTCCAATTGGGGGAGCAGTTCTTC.

This clonotype was seen only a few times. The rearrangement joins TRBV6-5 to TRBJ1-1; D remains ambiguous. Trimming took 8 bases from V and 1 from J, leaving 11 bases between them. CDR1 is MNHEY, CDR2 SVGAGI, per germline. The CDR3 runs to 13 residues. CDR3 residues: CASGPSENTEAFF. Written as DNA, the CDR3 is TGTGCCAGCGGGCCCAGTGAGAACACTGAAGCTTTCTTT.

In its sample, this clonotype was seen many times. V is TRBV9 and J is TRBJ1-2, with TRBD1 matching over 7 bases. Germline lookup yields CDR1 SGDLS and CDR2 YYNGEE. The V gene end was trimmed by 5 bases and the J gene end by 0 bases; junction bases not matched to a gene: 16. The CDR3 contains 18 residues. CDR3 coding DNA: TGTGCCAGCAGTCCATCCCGGGACAGCTCTCACCCTAACTATGGCTACACCTTC. Its protein is CASSPSRDSSHPNYGYTF.

The DNA for the CDR3 is TGTGCCTGGAATGAACAGGGGGCCGGTTCACCCCTCCACTTT. This translates into CAWNEQGAGSPLHF. The chain combines TRBV30 with TRBJ1-6; 9 positions agree with TRBD1. V was pared by 4 bases and J by 9 bases, with 7 bases of the junction left unmatched. The length of the CDR3 is 14 residues. Germline V gene data show CDR1 as GTSNPN and CDR2 as SVGIG (reference sequence).

This clonotype was seen repeatedly, ten times or more. The chain couples TRBV10-3 to TRBJ2-7, with D tentatively TRBD2 (5 bases). Per the germline V gene, CDR1 is ENHRY and CDR2 is SYGVKD. The V end was cut by 6 bases, the J end by 2 bases, with 20 bases between. This CDR3 is 16 amino acids long. CDR3 in amino acids: CAIRLGNSSVPYEQYF. CDR3 bases: TGTGCCATCAGACTAGGGAACAGTTCGGTCCCCTACGAGCAGTACTTC.

The V gene is TRBV28, the J gene TRBJ2-7; 7 bases align to TRBD2. CDR1 and CDR2 from the germline V gene are MDHEN and SYDVKM. V lost 6 bases and J lost 0; bases outside the gene matches: 8. CDR3 length equals 15 residues. Written as DNA, the CDR3 is TGTGCCAGCAGAGATCCGGCTAGCGGCTCCTACGAGCAGTACTTC. This translates into CASRDPASGSYEQYF.

The V gene is TRBV24-1, the J gene TRBJ2-3, with D possibly matching TRBD1 (6 bases). CDR1 is KGHDR, CDR2 SFDVKD, per germline. The CDR3 sequence is 16 residues long. Deletions cut 4 bases from V and 0 bases from J, with 13 bases between. In nucleotides, the CDR3 is TGTGCCACCAGTGACTACCGGGACACCAGCACAGATACGCAGTATTTT. Translation: CATSDYRDTSTDTQYF.

This clonotype occurred a few times. V is TRBV5-4 and J is TRBJ1-2; 11 positions match TRBD1. V lost 4 bases to trimming and J lost 8 bases; unmatched junction nucleotides: 10. The germline gives CDR1 SGHNT, CDR2 YYREEE (reference sequence). CDR3 length equals 15 residues. The CDR3 DNA is TGTGCCAGCAGCCATCGGACAGGGGGCGATAGGGGCTACACCTTC. Its translation: CASSHRTGGDRGYTF.

This clonotype was detected a few times. V usage is TRBV20-1 and J usage is TRBJ2-7, with no clear D. V dropped 0 bases and J dropped 1 base, with 7 bases sitting between them. CDR1 is DFQATT and CDR2 is SNEGSKA in the germline V gene (reference sequence). The length of the CDR3 is 13 residues. DNA for the CDR3: TGCAGTGCTAGAGATGTGGTTTCCTACGAGCAGTACTTC. Translated: CSARDVVSYEQYF.

V is TRBV20-1 and J is TRBJ1-6; no firm D call. Germline-derived CDR1 and CDR2 are DFQATT and SNEGSKA (reference sequence). This CDR3 is 14 amino acids long. V was pared by 6 bases and J by 9 bases, with 18 bases between. The CDR3 coding sequence is TGCAGTGCCCTGCCCCGGGATAATAGTTCACCCCTCCACTTT. Translation gives CSALPRDNSSPLHF.

This clonotype was seen more than once but under ten times. This chain joins TRBV12-3 or TRBV12-4 and TRBJ2-7; maybe TRBD2 (5 bases). The CDR3 totals 16 residues. Trimming removed 1 base at V and 7 bases at J, with 20 bases between. The CDR3: CASSLDLRTATGEQYF. DNA for the CDR3: TGTGCCAGCAGTTTAGATCTGAGGACGGCTACGGGGGAGCAGTACTTC.

This clonotype has a handful of counts. This chain uses TRBV6-5 with TRBJ1-2; D uncertain. The CDR3 has 13 residues. Germline V CDR1 and CDR2: MNHEY, SVGAGI. Trimming removed 0 bases at V and 8 bases at J, with 10 bases between. The CDR3 region has the DNA TGTGCCAGCAGTTACTCGATAGGGAACGGCTACACCTTC. It specifies CASSYSIGNGYTF.

V and J are TRBV5-1 and TRBJ1-2; 7 bases map to TRBD1. With V trimmed by 5 bases and J by 4 bases, 8 bases remained unmatched. CDR3 size: 14 residues. CDR1 is SGHRS and CDR2 is YFSETQ in the germline V gene. For the CDR3, the DNA is TGCGCCAGCAGGCCCGGACAGGCGACCTATGGCTACACCTTC. It specifies CASRPGQATYGYTF.

The chain joins TRBV12-3 or TRBV12-4 to TRBJ1-2, with a possible D match to TRBD1 (5 bases). The CDR3 spans 14 residues. The V end lost 5 bases, the J end lost 5 bases, and 15 bases lay between the germline ends. As DNA, the CDR3 is TGTGCCAGCAGTCCGGGGGTTTCAGGGTATGGCTACACCTTC. Residues: CASSPGVSGYGYTF.

This clonotype was picked up a small number of times. This chain uses TRBV2 with TRBJ2-1, with D possibly TRBD2 on 7 matching bases. From germline, CDR1 is SNHLY and CDR2 FYNNEI. V was clipped by 3 bases and J by 7 bases, with 16 bases between them. There are 15 residues in the CDR3. CDR3 loop: CASSESSGGWNEQFF. CDR3 in DNA: TGTGCCAGCAGTGAGTCATCGGGGGGCTGGAATGAGCAGTTCTTC.

The rearrangement links TRBV12-3 or TRBV12-4 to TRBJ2-7; a weak D match, TRBD2 (5 bases). This CDR3 contains 15 residues. V was trimmed by 5 bases and J by 0 bases, leaving 14 bases between them. For the CDR3, the DNA is TGTGCCAGCAGTGATTTAGCCGCGGGCTCCTACGAGCAGTACTTC. Translation: CASSDLAAGSYEQYF.

This clonotype has more than one count but fewer than ten. The chain has TRBV19 and TRBJ2-1, with 7 bases fitting TRBD2. Per the germline V gene, CDR1 is LNHDA and CDR2 is SQIVND (reference sequence). This CDR3 has 15 amino acids. The V gene end was trimmed by 3 bases and the J gene end by 0 bases; junction bases not matched to a gene: 2. CDR3 loop: CASSMKRGSYNEQFF. The DNA for the CDR3 is TGTGCCAGTAGTATGAAGCGGGGCTCCTACAATGAGCAGTTCTTC.

The chain has TRBV6-2 or TRBV6-3 and TRBJ2-5; D uncertain. This CDR3 region has 13 residues. Germline loops: CDR1 MNHEY, CDR2 SVGEGT. The V end was cut by 2 bases, the J end by 4 bases, with 8 bases between. For the CDR3, the DNA is TGTGCCAGCAGTTACGGATTAGCAGAGACCCAGTACTTC. Protein sequence: CASSYGLAETQYF.

This clonotype appeared a few times. The chain carries TRBV28 and TRBJ2-1; 8 bases align to TRBD2. Per the germline V gene, CDR1 is MDHEN and CDR2 is SYDVKM. Trimming took 10 bases from V and 2 from J; bases not matched to a gene: 4. The CDR3 has 13 amino acids. The CDR3 sequence is CAISAGAYNEQFF. The CDR3, as DNA: TGTGCCATATCAGCGGGGGCCTACAATGAGCAGTTCTTC.